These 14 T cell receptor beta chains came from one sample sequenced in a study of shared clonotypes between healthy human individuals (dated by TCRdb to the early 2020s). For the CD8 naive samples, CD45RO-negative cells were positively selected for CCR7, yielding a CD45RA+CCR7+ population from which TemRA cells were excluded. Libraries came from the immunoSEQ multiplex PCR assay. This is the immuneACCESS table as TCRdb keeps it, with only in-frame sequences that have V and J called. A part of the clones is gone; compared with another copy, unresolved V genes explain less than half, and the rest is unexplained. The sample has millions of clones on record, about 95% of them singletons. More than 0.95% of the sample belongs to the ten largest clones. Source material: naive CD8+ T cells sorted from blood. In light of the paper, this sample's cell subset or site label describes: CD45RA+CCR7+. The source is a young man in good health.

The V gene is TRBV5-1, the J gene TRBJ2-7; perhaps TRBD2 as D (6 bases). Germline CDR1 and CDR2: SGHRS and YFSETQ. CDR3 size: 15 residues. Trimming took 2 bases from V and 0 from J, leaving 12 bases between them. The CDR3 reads CASSFSGTYSYEQYF. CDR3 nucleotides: TGCGCCAGCAGCTTCTCCGGGACTTACTCCTACGAGCAGTACTTC.

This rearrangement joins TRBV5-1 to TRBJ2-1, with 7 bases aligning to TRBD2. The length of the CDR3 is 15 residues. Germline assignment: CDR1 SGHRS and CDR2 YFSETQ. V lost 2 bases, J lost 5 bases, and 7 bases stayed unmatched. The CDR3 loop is CASSFSSGLNNEQFF. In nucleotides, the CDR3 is TGCGCCAGCAGCTTTTCTAGCGGCCTTAACAATGAGCAGTTCTTC. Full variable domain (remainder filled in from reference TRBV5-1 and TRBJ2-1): KAGVTQTPRYLIKTRGQQVTLSCSPISGHRSVSWYQQTPGQGLQFLFEYFSETQRNKGNFPGRFSGRQFSNSRSEMNVSTLELGDSALYLCASSFSSGLNNEQFFGPGTRLTVL.

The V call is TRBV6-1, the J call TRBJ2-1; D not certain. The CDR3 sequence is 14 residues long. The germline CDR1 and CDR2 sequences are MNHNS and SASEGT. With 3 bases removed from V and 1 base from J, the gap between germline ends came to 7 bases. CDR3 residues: CASSDGASYNEQFF. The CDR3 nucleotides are TGTGCCAGCAGTGACGGAGCGTCCTACAATGAGCAGTTCTTC.

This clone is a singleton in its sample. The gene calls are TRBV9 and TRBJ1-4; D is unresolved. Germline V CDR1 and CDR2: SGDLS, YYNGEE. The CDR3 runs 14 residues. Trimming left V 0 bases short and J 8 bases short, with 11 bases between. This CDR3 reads CASSVGNGPEKLFF. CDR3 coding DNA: TGTGCCAGCAGCGTAGGGAATGGCCCCGAAAAACTGTTTTTT.

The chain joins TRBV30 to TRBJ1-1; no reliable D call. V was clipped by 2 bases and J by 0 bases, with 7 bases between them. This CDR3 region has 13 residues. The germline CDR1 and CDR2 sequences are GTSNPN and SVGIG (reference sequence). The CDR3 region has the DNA TGTGCCTGGAGTCTAGACATGAACACTGAAGCTTTCTTT. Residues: CAWSLDMNTEAFF. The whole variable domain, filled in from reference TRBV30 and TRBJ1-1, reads SQTIHQWPATLVQPVGSPLSLECTVEGTSNPNLYWYRQAAGRGLQLLFYSVGIGQISSEVPQNLSASRPQDRQFILSSKKLLLSDSGFYLCAWSLDMNTEAFFGQGTRLTVV.

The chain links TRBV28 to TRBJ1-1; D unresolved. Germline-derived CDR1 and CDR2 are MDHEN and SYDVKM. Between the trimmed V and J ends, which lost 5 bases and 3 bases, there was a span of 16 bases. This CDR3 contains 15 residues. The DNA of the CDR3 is TGTGCCAGCAGTCCAGTCGGCGCAACGGACACTGAAGCTTTCTTT. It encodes CASSPVGATDTEAFF. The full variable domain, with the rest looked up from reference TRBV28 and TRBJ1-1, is DVKVTQSSRYLVKRTGEKVFLECVQDMDHENMFWYRQDPGLGLRLIYFSYDVKMKEKGDIPEGYSVSREKKERFSLILESASTNQTSMYLCASSPVGATDTEAFFGQGTRLTVV.

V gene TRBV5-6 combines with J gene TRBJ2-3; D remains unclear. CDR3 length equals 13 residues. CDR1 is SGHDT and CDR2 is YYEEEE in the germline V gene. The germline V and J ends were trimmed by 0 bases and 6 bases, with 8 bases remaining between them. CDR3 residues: CASSLDIGDTQYF. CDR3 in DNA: TGTGCCAGCAGCTTGGACATCGGGGATACGCAGTATTTT.

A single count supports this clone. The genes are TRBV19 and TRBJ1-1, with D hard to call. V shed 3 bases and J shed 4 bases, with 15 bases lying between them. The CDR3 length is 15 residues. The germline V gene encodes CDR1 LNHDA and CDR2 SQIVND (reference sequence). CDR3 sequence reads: CASSIYALASTEAFF. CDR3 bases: TGTGCCAGTAGTATTTATGCCTTAGCAAGCACTGAAGCTTTCTTT.

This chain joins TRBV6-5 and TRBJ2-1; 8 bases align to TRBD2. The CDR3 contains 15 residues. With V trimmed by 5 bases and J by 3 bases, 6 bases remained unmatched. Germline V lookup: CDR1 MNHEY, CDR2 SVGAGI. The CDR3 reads CASSPSAGVYNEQFF. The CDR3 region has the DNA TGTGCCAGCAGTCCTTCAGCGGGAGTCTACAATGAGCAGTTCTTC.

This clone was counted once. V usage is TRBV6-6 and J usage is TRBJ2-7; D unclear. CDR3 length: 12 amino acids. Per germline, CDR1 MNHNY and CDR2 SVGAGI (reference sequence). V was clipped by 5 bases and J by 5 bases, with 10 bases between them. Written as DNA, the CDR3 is TGTGCCAGCAGTACCCTCGTCCACGAGCAGTACTTC. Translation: CASSTLVHEQYF.

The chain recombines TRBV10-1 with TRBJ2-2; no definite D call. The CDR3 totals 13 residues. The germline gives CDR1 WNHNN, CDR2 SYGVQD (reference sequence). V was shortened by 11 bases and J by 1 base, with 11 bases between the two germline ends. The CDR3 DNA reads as TGCGCCCCCAGGAATGAGAACACCGGGGAGCTGTTTTTT. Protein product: CAPRNENTGELFF.

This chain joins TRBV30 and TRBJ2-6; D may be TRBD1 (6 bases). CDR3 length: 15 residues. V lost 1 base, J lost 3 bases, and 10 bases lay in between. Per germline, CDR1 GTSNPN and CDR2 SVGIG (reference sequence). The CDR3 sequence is CAWSEGEVGANVLTF. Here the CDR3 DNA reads TGTGCCTGGAGTGAGGGGGAAGTTGGGGCCAACGTCCTGACTTTC. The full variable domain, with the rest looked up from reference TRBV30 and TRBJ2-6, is SQTIHQWPATLVQPVGSPLSLECTVEGTSNPNLYWYRQAAGRGLQLLFYSVGIGQISSEVPQNLSASRPQDRQFILSSKKLLLSDSGFYLCAWSEGEVGANVLTFGAGSRLTVL.

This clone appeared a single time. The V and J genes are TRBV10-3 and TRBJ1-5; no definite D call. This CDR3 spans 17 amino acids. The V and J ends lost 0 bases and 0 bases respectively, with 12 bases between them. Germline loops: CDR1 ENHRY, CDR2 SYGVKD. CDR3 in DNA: TGTGCCATCAGTGAGTCGAGCCGTAAGGATAGCAATCAGCCCCAGCATTTT. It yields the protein CAISESSRKDSNQPQHF.

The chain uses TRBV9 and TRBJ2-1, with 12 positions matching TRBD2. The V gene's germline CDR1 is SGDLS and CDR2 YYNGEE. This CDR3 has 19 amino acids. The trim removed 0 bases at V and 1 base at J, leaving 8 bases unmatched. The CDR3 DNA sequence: TGTGCCAGCAGCGTAGTTGAGCTAGCGGGAGGGCCATCCTACAATGAGCAGTTCTTC. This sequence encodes CASSVVELAGGPSYNEQFF.